The subject of this entry is one T cell receptor (beta chain). Its target is not known. The V gene's germline CDR1 is MNHNS and CDR2 SASEGT. This CDR3 is 17 amino acids long. UMI-labeled 5' RACE TRB cDNA libraries were prepared from the cells. From the 5' RACE reads, TCRdb lists one entry per CDR3 protein and no DNA. Its listing shows tens of thousands of distinct CDR3 sequences. These data belong to a study of CXCR3-negative and CXCR3-positive naive CD8 T cells. Study as a whole: Overall TRB read output was about 135 million, and each library contained about 1.5 +/- 0.3 million reads. The study, taken as a whole, reports: The majority of assays used fresh PBMCs, and CXCR3 expression partially decreased after cryopreservation. No difference in surface CD5 was seen between naive subsets, and TCR strength was inferred from TRB CDR3 properties.

Every subset of CD8+ T cells was sorted in triplicate at under 350,000 cells each. This TCR was recovered from a human donor in good health. Some clones in this sample may be carry-over from other donors' samples. The V and J genes are TRBV6-1 and TRBJ2-6; the TRBD1 assignment by TCRdb is unverifiable without DNA. Sequences were obtained from memory CD8+ T cells from blood. The CDR3 sequence is CASNSRDTNSGANVLTF.